This record looks at one T cell receptor (beta chain) sequence and its context. The V gene's germline CDR1 is MNHEY and CDR2 SVGEGT. J lost 1 base, V lost 4 bases, and 17 bases had no gene match. CDR3 length: 20 residues. TCRdb's copy holds only in-frame clones and misses some; the assay was immunoSEQ multiplex PCR. The sample yields around 280,000 clones, about nine tenths seen once. This specimen belongs to a study of blood T cell repertoires in COVID-19. This sequence was found in a woman in her fifties or sixties who had recovered from COVID-19. The V and J genes are TRBV6-2 or TRBV6-3 and TRBJ1-5; TRBD1 matches 9 bases. The source material was peripheral blood. The CDR3 nucleotides read TGTGCCAGCAGTTTCAGATCCGGGACAGGGCTAAAAGTCAGCAATCAGCCCCAGCATTTT. It translates to CASSFRSGTGLKVSNQPQHF.